This entry is about one TCR beta chain. Trimming removed 0 bases from V and 0 bases from J, with 9 bases in between. Per germline, CDR1 LNHNV and CDR2 YYDKDF (reference sequence). The CDR3 covers 15 residues. TCRdb called the RT-PCR reads again in MiXCR, with one record for every CDR3 protein. The data show almost 700,000 distinct CDR3 sequences, approximately 15% seen once. The TCR comes from a female donor in good health, serving as a healthy control. Input material: memory CD4+ T cells from blood. This chain joins TRBV15 and TRBJ2-7, with a tentative D call TRBD2 (6 bases). The CDR3 protein is CATSREREFSYEQYF. CDR3 bases: TGTGCCACCAGCAGAGAGCGGGAATTCTCCTACGAGCAGTACTTC.